Following are 10 T cell receptor beta chains from one sample sequenced in a study of shared clonotypes between healthy human individuals. The protocol was immunoSEQ multiplex PCR, while the TCRdb copy is restricted to in-frame clones and leaves out a portion. This table holds under 2,000,000 clones, around 96% found once. Naive CD8 cells lacked CD45RO, underwent positive selection for CCR7 and left out terminally differentiated effector memory CD45RA+ cells. What was sequenced was naive CD8+ T cells sorted from blood. Receptors originate from a man aged 18 to 29 in good health.

V is TRBV27 and J is TRBJ2-2, with 8 positions matching TRBD1. The V segment lost 6 bases and the J segment 5 bases; nucleotides outside the gene matches: 14. The CDR3 has 17 residues. Germline CDR1 reads MNHEY; CDR2 reads SMNVEV (reference sequence). CDR3 sequence reads: CASRGPGQAYRTGELFF. In nucleotides, the CDR3 is TGTGCCAGCAGAGGACCGGGACAGGCCTATAGGACCGGGGAGCTGTTTTTT.

This sequence joins TRBV10-3 and TRBJ2-3; TRBD1 agrees at 10 bases. This CDR3 has 17 residues. With 0 bases clipped from V and 2 bases from J, the junction kept 5 bases outside the gene matches. Germline assignment: CDR1 ENHRY and CDR2 SYGVKD. The CDR3: CAISESIGTGVTDTQYF. Here the CDR3 DNA reads TGTGCCATCAGTGAGTCGATCGGGACAGGGGTCACAGATACGCAGTATTTT.

CDR3 sequence (DNA): TGTGCCTGGAGTGTAGGGGTAGCGGAGCTGTTTTTT. Amino acids: CAWSVGVAELFF. This chain connects TRBV30 to TRBJ2-2; perhaps TRBD1 as D (5 bases). In germline, CDR1 is GTSNPN, CDR2 SVGIG (reference sequence). Between the trimmed V and J ends, which lost 0 bases and 10 bases, there was a span of 9 bases. The CDR3 runs 12 residues.

The chain recombines TRBV30 with TRBJ2-5; D ambiguous. Germline values: CDR1 GTSNPN, CDR2 SVGIG (reference sequence). The CDR3 contains 13 residues. Trimming cost V 0 bases and J 1 base, with 6 bases left between them. CDR3 protein: CAWSVVVQETQYF. The CDR3 DNA reads as TGTGCCTGGAGTGTCGTGGTCCAAGAGACCCAGTACTTC.

About this clone: This sample includes further DNA sequences coding for the same CDR3. J is TRBJ2-7 and V is TRBV9; tentatively, D is TRBD2 (6 bases). This CDR3 is 14 amino acids long. V lost 0 bases, J lost 2 bases, and 9 bases lay in between. Per germline, CDR1 SGDLS and CDR2 YYNGEE. The CDR3 DNA follows: TGTGCCAGCAGCGTAGGTGGCGGGACCTACGAGCAGTACTTC. The encoded protein is CASSVGGGTYEQYF. The whole variable domain, remainder taken from reference TRBV9 and TRBJ2-7, is DSGVTQTPKHLITATGQRVTLRCSPRSGDLSVYWYQQSLDQGLQFLIQYYNGEERAKGNILERFSAQQFPDLHSELNLSSLELGDSALYFCASSVGGGTYEQYFGPGTRLTVT.

The V and J genes are TRBV7-9 and TRBJ2-7; perhaps D is TRBD1 or TRBD2 (6 bases each). The CDR3 loop spans 12 amino acids. Per germline, CDR1 SEHNR and CDR2 FQNEAQ (reference sequence). V shed 6 bases and J shed 3 bases, with 9 bases lying between them. This CDR3 is CASRGGGYEQYF. In DNA form, the CDR3 reads TGTGCCAGCAGAGGAGGGGGCTACGAGCAGTACTTC.

The gene calls are TRBV2 and TRBJ2-5; tentatively, D is TRBD1 (7 bases). The CDR3 is made up of 16 amino acids. The V gene's germline CDR1 is SNHLY and CDR2 FYNNEI. V was shortened by 2 bases and J by 4 bases, with 17 bases between the two germline ends. The CDR3 nucleotides are TGTGCCAGCAGTGAAATCCCCGGACAGGAGGGAGAGACCCAGTACTTC. Its protein product is CASSEIPGQEGETQYF.

The J gene is TRBJ2-1, the V gene TRBV5-4; D is possibly TRBD1 (6 bases). This CDR3 comprises 15 residues. V lost 4 bases and J lost 0, with 11 bases in between. Looked up from germline, CDR1 is SGHNT and CDR2 is YYREEE (reference sequence). The CDR3 DNA reads TGTGCCAGCAGCCACAGGGAAAGCTCCTACAATGAGCAGTTCTTC. Its protein product is CASSHRESSYNEQFF.

The chain recombines TRBV25-1 with TRBJ2-5; D is unclear. The CDR3 sequence is 15 residues long. Germline V gene sequence: CDR1 MGHDK, CDR2 SYGVNS. V was pared by 9 bases and J by 5 bases, with 22 bases between. The CDR3 here is CARIWFGDWNETQYF. Written as DNA, the CDR3 is TGTGCCAGGATTTGGTTTGGGGATTGGAACGAGACCCAGTACTTC.

The chain carries TRBV7-9 and TRBJ2-3; D remains unclear. The CDR3 spans 15 residues. V lost 5 bases and J lost 8, with 20 bases in between. From germline, CDR1 is SEHNR and CDR2 FQNEAQ (reference sequence). The CDR3 DNA is TGTGCCAGCAGCCCCCGGGTCCACGACGTGGGTACGCAGTATTTT. This gives the protein CASSPRVHDVGTQYF. The variable domain in full, with the rest retrieved from reference TRBV7-9 and TRBJ2-3, is DTGVSQNPRHKITKRGQNVTFRCDPISEHNRLYWYRQTLGQGPEFLTYFQNEAQLEKSRLLSDRFSAERPKGSFSTLEIQRTEQGDSAMYLCASSPRVHDVGTQYFGPGTRLTVL.